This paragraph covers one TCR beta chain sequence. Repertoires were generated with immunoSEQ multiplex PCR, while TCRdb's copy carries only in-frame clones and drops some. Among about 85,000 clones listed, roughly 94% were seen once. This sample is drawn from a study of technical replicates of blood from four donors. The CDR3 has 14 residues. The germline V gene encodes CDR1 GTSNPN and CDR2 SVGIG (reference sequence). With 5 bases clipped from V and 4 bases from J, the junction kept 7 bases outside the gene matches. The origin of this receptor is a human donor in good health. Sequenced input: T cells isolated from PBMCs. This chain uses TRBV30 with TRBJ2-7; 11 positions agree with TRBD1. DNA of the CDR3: TGTGCCTGGGATGGAGGGACAGGGGGATACGAGCAGTACTTC. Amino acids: CAWDGGTGGYEQYF.